This T cell receptor beta chain was captured by sequencing in a study of blood T cell repertoires in COVID-19. Turning to the study itself: Some COVID-19 samples were acute and others convalescent; all came from the United States, Italy and Spain.

This table comes from immunoSEQ multiplex PCR, and its TCRdb copy is limited to in-frame clones, with some not included. The table has some 79,000 clones, approximately 90% seen once. Losses at the gene ends were 6 bases for V and 3 bases for J; bases not matched to a gene: 6. Germline CDR1 and CDR2: MNHEY and SMNVEV (reference sequence). The CDR3 consists of 14 residues. Source material: peripheral blood. The chain links TRBV27 to TRBJ2-7; TRBD2 matches 9 bases. This clonotype originated in a man aged 65 to 79 with active or convalescent COVID-19. CDR3 sequence reads: CASSSLSGGYEQYF. As DNA, the CDR3 is TGTGCCAGCAGCTCTCTTAGCGGGGGCTACGAGCAGTACTTC.